The 21 T cell receptor beta chains given below trace back to one sample, sequenced in a study of blood T cell repertoires in COVID-19 (dated by TCRdb to 2020 to 2021). The receptor library was made with the immunoSEQ multiplex PCR assay. TCRdb obtained this table from immuneACCESS and retained in-frame rearrangements with V and J assigned. These tables miss some clones; where compared with another copy, unresolved V genes account for less than half of the shortfall, and the remainder is unexplained. In this sample the table shows about 190,000 clones, roughly 86% of which occur a single time. Of the sample, 20% to 25% is held by the ten largest clones. Material for sequencing was PBMCs or T cells enriched from blood (not recorded which). These receptors all stem from a woman aged 40 to 50 in a cohort exposed to, infected with or recovered from COVID-19 (not recorded which).

The rearrangement uses TRBV5-1 and TRBJ2-5; maybe TRBD2 (6 bases). Trimming cost V 4 bases and J 5 bases, with 15 bases left between them. CDR3 length equals 14 residues. Germline V gene sequence: CDR1 SGHRS, CDR2 YFSETQ. The CDR3 DNA reads as TGCGCCAGCAGCCCCGGGAGTACGACGGAGACCCAGTACTTC. This codes for CASSPGSTTETQYF.

This clone appeared once. The CDR3 nucleotides are TGTGCCAGCAGTGAATATGGGACAGGGATCCATGGCTACACCTTC. Protein sequence: CASSEYGTGIHGYTF. The chain recombines TRBV25-1 with TRBJ1-2; 9 bases fit TRBD1. Unmatched junction bases numbered 5, after V lost 0 bases and J lost 6 bases. The germline CDR1 and CDR2 sequences are MGHDK and SYGVNS. The CDR3 covers 15 residues.

The chain carries TRBV29-1 and TRBJ2-3; 9 bases are a match to TRBD2. Germline V lookup: CDR1 SQVTM, CDR2 ANQGSEA. Trimming took 0 bases from V and 4 from J; bases not matched to a gene: 8. The CDR3 runs to 16 residues. In DNA, the CDR3 is TGCAGCGTTGAAGATAGGCGGGGGGGGCTGCCAGATACGCAGTATTTT. Protein sequence: CSVEDRRGGLPDTQYF.

The V and J genes are TRBV5-1 and TRBJ2-3; D is unresolved. V was clipped by 4 bases and J by 6 bases, with 15 bases between them. The CDR3 extends over 14 amino acids. Germline loops: CDR1 SGHRS, CDR2 YFSETQ. Here the CDR3 reads CASSPTESTDTQYF. In nucleotides, the CDR3 is TGCGCCAGCAGCCCCACAGAATCCACCGATACGCAGTATTTT.

This rearrangement joins TRBV14 to TRBJ2-7; the D gene is possibly TRBD1 (6 bases). The CDR3 runs 13 residues. Germline values: CDR1 SGHDN, CDR2 FVKESK. V lost 4 bases and J 2 bases, leaving 9 bases between the germline ends. CDR3 DNA: TGTGCCAGCAGCCTGGGACATACCTACGAGCAGTACTTC. It translates to CASSLGHTYEQYF.

The CDR3 protein is CASSLRGDNQPQHF. In DNA form, the CDR3 reads TGTGCCAGCAGCCTGAGAGGCGACAATCAGCCCCAGCATTTT. This chain connects TRBV5-4 to TRBJ1-5; D remains ambiguous. The CDR3 consists of 14 residues. Trimming took off 4 bases at V and 3 bases at J, with 11 bases between the two ends. Germline V lookup: CDR1 SGHNT, CDR2 YYREEE (reference sequence).

Comments on this clone: Other DNA sequences in the sample encode the same CDR3. J is TRBJ1-2 and V is TRBV9, with TRBD1 identical over 7 bases. In germline, CDR1 is SGDLS, CDR2 YYNGEE. V shed 0 bases, J shed 4 bases, and the junction held 3 bases outside the gene matches. This CDR3 is built from 14 residues. CDR3 residues: CASSVGQGSYGYTF. Written as DNA, the CDR3 is TGTGCCAGCAGCGTAGGACAGGGAAGCTATGGCTACACCTTC.

As DNA, the CDR3 is TGCGCCAGCAGCTTCGACAGGGAGTACACTGAAGCTTTCTTT. Protein product: CASSFDREYTEAFF. The chain links TRBV5-1 to TRBJ1-1; the match to TRBD1 covers 7 bases. V was clipped by 2 bases and J by 3 bases; unmatched bases: 4. Germline-derived CDR1 and CDR2 are SGHRS and YFSETQ. This CDR3 has 14 residues.

The chain couples TRBV5-1 to TRBJ2-3; a possible D gene is TRBD1 (5 bases). From germline, CDR1 is SGHRS and CDR2 YFSETQ. The CDR3 consists of 15 residues. V lost 5 bases, J lost 2 bases, and 15 bases lay in between. CDR3 bases: TGCGCCAGCAGTCGACAGTCTCCCACCACAGATACGCAGTATTTT. Its protein is CASSRQSPTTDTQYF.

This clone has more than one count but fewer than ten. V is TRBV11-2 and J is TRBJ1-1, with D perhaps TRBD1 (6 bases). The CDR3 contains 15 residues. Germline V lookup: CDR1 SGHAT, CDR2 FQNNGV. V lost 3 bases, J lost 6 bases, and 17 bases lay in between. The CDR3 DNA follows: TGTGCCAGCAGCTTTGCTACAGGGTCCGGGGCTGAAGCTTTCTTT. Translated, it gives CASSFATGSGAEAFF.

The V call is TRBV6-5, the J call TRBJ1-3, with TRBD1 matching 9 bases. V gave up 6 bases and J gave up 4 bases; unmatched junction bases: 4. Germline CDR1 is MNHEY and CDR2 is SVGAGI. This CDR3 is 14 amino acids long. The CDR3 spells CASRSQGAGNTIYF. For the CDR3, the DNA is TGTGCCAGCAGGTCACAGGGGGCCGGAAACACCATATATTTT.

The chain uses TRBV6-5 and TRBJ1-4; D remains ambiguous. Germline CDR1 MNHEY, CDR2 SVGAGI. The V end lost 2 bases, the J end lost 4 bases, and 8 bases lay between the germline ends. This CDR3 region has 14 residues. CDR3 residues: CASSYGQDNEKLFF. CDR3 nucleotides: TGTGCCAGCAGTTACGGGCAAGATAATGAAAAACTGTTTTTT.

V is TRBV20-1 and J is TRBJ1-2; D gene ambiguous. Germline V CDR1 and CDR2: DFQATT, SNEGSKA (reference sequence). The CDR3 is made up of 11 amino acids. V gave up 1 base and J gave up 8 bases, with 8 bases separating them. DNA of the CDR3: TGCAGTGCTAGAGGTGTGAGAGGCTACACCTTC. This gives the protein CSARGVRGYTF.

This clone occurred many times. The CDR3 here is CASSIVTNTEAFF. The CDR3 nucleotides are TGTGCCAGTAGTATAGTTACAAACACTGAAGCTTTCTTT. V is TRBV19 and J is TRBJ1-1; D call uncertain. The germline V gene encodes CDR1 LNHDA and CDR2 SQIVND (reference sequence). V was shortened by 1 base and J by 2 bases, with 5 bases between the two germline ends. This CDR3 is 13 amino acids long.

J is TRBJ2-3 and V is TRBV5-1; 13 bases map to TRBD2. With 4 bases clipped from V and 2 bases from J, the junction kept 19 bases outside the gene matches. Germline CDR1 is SGHRS and CDR2 is YFSETQ. The CDR3 runs 21 residues. CDR3: CASSRLPILAGGPVSTDTQYF. DNA for the CDR3: TGCGCCAGCAGCCGCCTGCCCATACTAGCGGGGGGGCCGGTTTCCACAGATACGCAGTATTTT.

The table lists this clone with a count of one. The chain joins TRBV2 to TRBJ2-3; D may be TRBD1 (5 bases). The V end lost 2 bases, the J end lost 2 bases, and 8 bases lay between the germline ends. CDR3 length equals 14 residues. The V gene's germline CDR1 is SNHLY and CDR2 FYNNEI. CDR3 protein: CASSEMTVTDTQYF. The CDR3, as DNA: TGTGCCAGCAGTGAAATGACAGTCACAGATACGCAGTATTTT.

This chain connects TRBV3-1 (or the pseudogene TRBV3-2) to TRBJ1-2, with D hard to call. Looked up from germline, CDR1 is LGHDT and CDR2 is YNNKEL (reference sequence). The CDR3 consists of 14 residues. Deletions cut 0 bases from V and 8 bases from J, with 13 bases between. CDR3 sequence: CASSQDPRLIGYTF. In DNA, the CDR3 is TGTGCCAGCAGCCAAGATCCCCGGTTGATAGGCTACACCTTC.

This chain uses TRBV10-3 with TRBJ2-1; 10 positions agree with TRBD2. CDR3 size: 16 residues. V was pared by 1 base and J by 7 bases, with 7 bases of the junction left unmatched. Germline lookup yields CDR1 ENHRY and CDR2 SYGVKD. This CDR3 reads CAISEYGLAGENEQFF. The CDR3 nucleotides are TGTGCCATCAGTGAGTATGGCCTAGCGGGGGAGAATGAGCAGTTCTTC.

This clone showed up just a few times. The chain joins TRBV6-6 to TRBJ2-4; the match to TRBD2 covers 7 bases. Germline V CDR1 and CDR2: MNHNY, SVGAGI (reference sequence). This CDR3 spans 15 amino acids. The V gene end was trimmed by 0 bases and the J gene end by 6 bases; junction bases not matched to a gene: 5. The CDR3 spells CASSYSPAGRNIQYF. In DNA form, the CDR3 reads TGTGCCAGCAGTTACTCCCCAGCGGGGAGAAACATTCAGTACTTC.

The chain carries TRBV7-9 and TRBJ1-2; D not resolved. CDR1 is SEHNR and CDR2 is FQNEAQ in the germline V gene (reference sequence). The V and J ends lost 2 bases and 2 bases respectively, with 6 bases between them. CDR3 length equals 13 residues. DNA of the CDR3: TGTGCCAGCAGCTTACAGGCGAACTATGGCTACACCTTC. This encodes CASSLQANYGYTF.

The chain couples TRBV5-4 to TRBJ2-3, with 7 bases lining up with TRBD2. The CDR3 runs 15 residues. Trimming at V came to 0 bases and at J to 4 bases, leaving 5 bases not matched to a gene. CDR1 is SGHNT, CDR2 YYREEE, per germline (reference sequence). CDR3 coding DNA: TGTGCCAGCAGCTTGGGTGCGGGAGCGGCAGATACGCAGTATTTT. It specifies CASSLGAGAADTQYF.